The 27 T cell receptor beta chains presented below share a single source sample, sequenced in a study of cytomegalovirus exposure and HLA in healthy donors. The PCR made use of 60 Vbeta and 13 Jbeta primers. Sequencing used immunoSEQ multiplex PCR; TCRdb keeps in-frame clones, though not all of them. The sample lists some 34,000 clones, 65% to 70% occurring once. Sequencing input: PBMCs. These receptors were obtained from a man aged 35-49 years in good health and CMV-seropositive.

The chain employs TRBV11-2 and TRBJ1-3; D remains ambiguous. Germline V gives CDR1 SGHAT, CDR2 FQNNGV. This CDR3 is built from 15 residues. Trimming shortened V by 8 bases and J by 8 bases, and 22 bases separated the two germline ends. CDR3 residues: CASSLLPERVHTIYF. For the CDR3, the DNA is TGTGCCAGCTCTTTGCTCCCTGAGCGGGTGCACACCATATATTTT.

Note on this clone: One end of the junction fails to match germline, which may point to a read error. This sample includes further DNA sequences coding for the same CDR3. The chain employs TRBV18 and TRBJ1-5, with 7 bases matching TRBD1. Per germline, CDR1 KGHSH and CDR2 LQKENI. The CDR3 length is 14 residues. The CDR3 bases are TGTGCCAGCTCACCCAACAGACAGGGACAGCCCCAGCACTTT. Its translation: CASSPNRQGQPQHF. The whole variable domain, filled in from reference TRBV18 and TRBJ1-5, reads NAGVMQNPRHLVRRRGQEARLRCSPMKGHSHVYWYRQLPEEGLKFMVYLQKENIIDESGMPKERFSAEFPKEGPSILRIQQVVRGDSAAYFCASSPNRQGQPQHFGDGTRLSIL.

Points on this clone: An end of the junction differs from the germline gene, which may be a read error. The rearrangement joins TRBV11-2 to TRBJ1-6, with D hard to call. Germline CDR1 SGHAT, CDR2 FQNNGV. The CDR3 length is 13 residues. The CDR3 loop is CASSLDGPSPLYF. Written as DNA, the CDR3 is TGTGCCAGCAGCTTAGATGGGCCCTCACCCCTCTACTTT.

The V call is TRBV18, the J call TRBJ1-3; 11 bases map to TRBD1. This CDR3 is 15 amino acids long. Trimming at V came to 4 bases and at J to 3 bases, leaving 2 bases not matched to a gene. Per germline, CDR1 KGHSH and CDR2 LQKENI. CDR3 coding DNA: TGTGCCAGCTCACAGGACAGGGGGCTTGGAAACACCATATATTTT. Protein sequence: CASSQDRGLGNTIYF.

This clone was observed a single time. V is TRBV5-8 and J is TRBJ1-4; a weak D match, TRBD1 (5 bases). This CDR3 has 16 amino acids. The V end lost 4 bases, the J end lost 8 bases, and 21 bases lay between the germline ends. Per germline, CDR1 SGHTS and CDR2 YDEGEE. The CDR3 nucleotides are TGTGCCAGCAGCGGCGGTGCGACAGCGCTGGGGGAAAAACTGTTTTTT. As protein: CASSGGATALGEKLFF.

The chain carries TRBV19 and TRBJ1-6; D is undetermined. V lost 5 bases and J lost 0, with 8 bases in between. Germline V gene sequence: CDR1 LNHDA, CDR2 SQIVND (reference sequence). The CDR3 spans 15 residues. The CDR3 DNA reads TGTGCCAGTAGTGGGCCCAGCTCCTATAATTCACCCCTCCACTTT. Its protein product is CASSGPSSYNSPLHF.

The V call is TRBV11-2, the J call TRBJ2-5, with 12 nucleotides matching TRBD2. With 4 bases clipped from V and 2 bases from J, the junction kept 5 bases outside the gene matches. This CDR3 has 16 amino acids. In germline, CDR1 is SGHAT, CDR2 FQNNGV. CDR3 sequence: CASSWTSGERQETQYF. For the CDR3, the DNA is TGTGCCAGCAGCTGGACTAGCGGGGAGCGACAAGAGACCCAGTACTTC.

This chain uses TRBV18 with TRBJ2-4; 9 nucleotides line up with TRBD1. This CDR3 spans 14 amino acids. V was pared by 3 bases and J by 8 bases, with 5 bases of the junction left unmatched. The germline gives CDR1 KGHSH, CDR2 LQKENI. As DNA, the CDR3 is TGTGCCAGCTCACCCGGACAGGGGTACGACATTCAGTACTTC. Residues: CASSPGQGYDIQYF.

The CDR3: CASSQSRDTAPLAKNIQYF. The CDR3 bases are TGCGCCAGCAGTCAATCCCGGGACACTGCCCCCTTAGCCAAAAACATTCAGTACTTC. V usage is TRBV23-1 and J usage is TRBJ2-4; perhaps TRBD1 as D (6 bases). TRBV23-1 qualifies as an ORF whose function is uncertain. This CDR3 is built from 19 residues. V was pared by 0 bases and J by 0 bases, with 18 bases between.

The chain links TRBV6-6 to TRBJ2-5; 7 nucleotides align to TRBD1. The CDR3 has 15 amino acids. The ends lost 2 bases at V and 5 bases at J; junction bases unmatched: 8. The V gene's germline CDR1 is MNHNY and CDR2 SVGAGI (reference sequence). CDR3: CASSYPTGMMETQYF. Here the CDR3 DNA reads TGTGCCAGCAGTTACCCGACAGGGATGATGGAGACCCAGTACTTC.

The V call is TRBV4-1, the J call TRBJ2-7; TRBD1 matches 7 bases. The CDR3 consists of 14 residues. With V trimmed by 2 bases and J by 5 bases, 6 bases remained unmatched. Germline values: CDR1 MGHRA, CDR2 YSYEKL. CDR3 nucleotides: TGCGCCAGCAGCCAATACTCACAGGGGAACGAGCAGTACTTC. Its protein is CASSQYSQGNEQYF.

V usage is TRBV7-2 and J usage is TRBJ1-3; tentative D call: TRBD1 (5 bases). CDR3 size: 14 residues. V lost 7 bases, J lost 0 bases, and 10 bases lay in between. Per germline, CDR1 SGHTA and CDR2 FQGNSA. The CDR3 is CASTGGSSGNTIYF. DNA for the CDR3: TGTGCCAGCACCGGGGGTAGCTCTGGAAACACCATATATTTT.

The chain uses TRBV6-5 and TRBJ2-1; no firm D call. This CDR3 region has 13 residues. Germline loops: CDR1 MNHEY, CDR2 SVGAGI. V was cut by 2 bases and J by 4 bases, with 6 bases left in between. CDR3 bases: TGTGCCAGCAGTTACGCCCAGTACAATGAGCAGTTCTTC. Protein sequence: CASSYAQYNEQFF.

In this sample, this clone turned up a few times. In DNA, the CDR3 is TGTGCCAGCAGCCAGACAGGGTCAATCACTGAAGCTTTCTTT. This encodes CASSQTGSITEAFF. The J gene is TRBJ1-1, the V gene TRBV5-5, with 7 bases lining up with TRBD1. Looked up from germline, CDR1 is SGHKS and CDR2 is YYEKEE (reference sequence). The junction had 7 bases not matched to a gene; V was cut back by 4 bases and J by 4 bases. The CDR3 consists of 14 residues.

This chain joins TRBV11-3 and TRBJ2-7, with D tentatively TRBD2 (6 bases). CDR1 is SGHNT and CDR2 is YENEEA in the germline V gene. Deletions cut 5 bases from V and 2 bases from J, with 16 bases between. The CDR3 length is 15 residues. The DNA of the CDR3 is TGTGCCAGCAGCCCCGGCGGCGGGGCTGCCTACGAGCAGTACTTC. Its translation: CASSPGGGAAYEQYF.

CDR3 nucleotides: TGCACCAGCGGCACTCTAGGGACAGGTGCCTACGAGCAGTACTTC. It codes for CTSGTLGTGAYEQYF. The genes are TRBV1 and TRBJ2-7; the table gives TRBD1 as D, unverified against the DNA. TRBV1 is a listed pseudogene. The CDR3 sequence is 15 residues long.

The chain joins TRBV13 to TRBJ1-3; the match to TRBD1 covers 12 bases. This CDR3 has 15 amino acids. The V gene end was trimmed by 5 bases and the J gene end by 4 bases; junction bases not matched to a gene: 3. The germline gives CDR1 PRHDT, CDR2 FYEKMQ (reference sequence). CDR3 amino acids: CASSRDRGLGNTIYF. The CDR3 DNA reads as TGTGCCAGCAGCAGGGACAGGGGGCTGGGAAACACCATATATTTT. Using reference TRBV13 and TRBJ1-3 for the parts outside the CDR3, the full variable domain is AAGVIQSPRHLIKEKRETATLKCYPIPRHDTVYWYQQGPGQDPQFLISFYEKMQSDKGSIPDRFSAQQFSDYHSELNMSSLELGDSALYFCASSRDRGLGNTIYFGEGSWLTVV.

The chain uses TRBV19 and TRBJ2-7; TRBD1 might be the D (5 bases). This CDR3 has 13 amino acids. V was clipped by 3 bases and J by 6 bases, with 12 bases between them. From germline, CDR1 is LNHDA and CDR2 SQIVND (reference sequence). DNA of the CDR3: TGTGCCAGTAGTATGTCAGGGTGGCGCGAGCAGTACTTC. Its protein is CASSMSGWREQYF.

The J gene is TRBJ2-7, the V gene TRBV11-3; 8 bases line up with TRBD2. Germline V CDR1 and CDR2: SGHNT, YENEEA. V was clipped by 5 bases and J by 1 base; unmatched bases: 4. The CDR3 has 14 amino acids. This chain's CDR3 is CASSAGGSSYEQYF. DNA of the CDR3: TGTGCCAGCAGCGCGGGGGGAAGTTCCTACGAGCAGTACTTC. Together with reference TRBV11-3 and TRBJ2-7, the CDR3 gives the full variable domain: EAGVVQSPRYKIIEKKQPVAFWCNPISGHNTLYWYLQNLGQGPELLIRYENEEAVDDSQLPKDRFSAERLKGVDSTLKIQPAELGDSAVYLCASSAGGSSYEQYFGPGTRLTVT.

The rearrangement joins TRBV25-1 to TRBJ2-3; 9 bases agree with TRBD2. This CDR3 spans 16 amino acids. J gave up 0 bases and V 6 bases, and 7 bases lay outside the gene matches. The V gene's germline CDR1 is MGHDK and CDR2 SYGVNS. Written as DNA, the CDR3 is TGTGCCAGCAGGAAGGGCGCGGGGGGGAGCACAGATACGCAGTATTTT. It specifies CASRKGAGGSTDTQYF.

The V call is TRBV27, the J call TRBJ2-3, with TRBD1 matching 9 bases. Losses at the gene ends were 5 bases for V and 1 base for J; bases not matched to a gene: 4. Germline V lookup: CDR1 MNHEY, CDR2 SMNVEV (reference sequence). The CDR3 consists of 15 residues. For the CDR3, the DNA is TGTGCCAGCAGTCGTTGGACAGGGGGCACAGATACGCAGTATTTT. Translation: CASSRWTGGTDTQYF.

CDR3: CASSIRDTLINEKLFF. The CDR3 DNA reads TGTGCCAGTAGTATACGGGACACCTTGATTAATGAAAAACTGTTTTTT. The chain recombines TRBV19 with TRBJ1-4; weak D call: TRBD1 (6 bases). This CDR3 comprises 16 residues. CDR1 is LNHDA, CDR2 SQIVND, per germline (reference sequence). V was clipped by 2 bases and J by 4 bases, with 14 bases between them. Together with reference TRBV19 and TRBJ1-4, the CDR3 gives the full variable domain: DGGITQSPKYLFRKEGQNVTLSCEQNLNHDAMYWYRQDPGQGLRLIYYSQIVNDFQKGDIAEGYSVSREKKESFPLTVTSAQKNPTAFYLCASSIRDTLINEKLFFGSGTQLSVL.

This chain joins TRBV7-2 and TRBJ2-3; TRBD2 might be the D (5 bases). The germline gives CDR1 SGHTA, CDR2 FQGNSA. The V and J ends lost 5 bases and 2 bases respectively, with 17 bases between them. CDR3 length: 16 amino acids. As DNA, the CDR3 is TGTGCCAGCAGCACATATCGGGGTGGCCTCACAGATACGCAGTATTTT. This codes for CASSTYRGGLTDTQYF.

The chain employs TRBV6-5 and TRBJ1-1; D is ambiguous. The CDR3 is made up of 13 amino acids. Germline values: CDR1 MNHEY, CDR2 SVGAGI. V was pared by 8 bases and J by 0 bases, with 10 bases between. The DNA for the CDR3 is TGTGCCAGCGCGAGAGGCATGAACACTGAAGCTTTCTTT. Amino acid sequence: CASARGMNTEAFF.

The rearrangement uses TRBV28 and TRBJ2-7; D not resolved. The CDR3 is 12 residues long. The germline V gene has CDR1 MDHEN and CDR2 SYDVKM. V shed 4 bases and J shed 5 bases, with 9 bases lying between them. As DNA, the CDR3 is TGTGCCAGCAGTTCGTACAGTAACGAGCAGTACTTC. Its translation: CASSSYSNEQYF. The full variable domain, completed using reference TRBV28 and TRBJ2-7, is DVKVTQSSRYLVKRTGEKVFLECVQDMDHENMFWYRQDPGLGLRLIYFSYDVKMKEKGDIPEGYSVSREKKERFSLILESASTNQTSMYLCASSSYSNEQYFGPGTRLTVT.

The V and J genes are TRBV29-1 and TRBJ2-3, with 10 positions matching TRBD2. The trim removed 2 bases at V and 2 bases at J, leaving 4 bases unmatched. This CDR3 comprises 15 residues. The germline V gene has CDR1 SQVTM and CDR2 ANQGSEA. CDR3 DNA: TGCAGCGTTGAAACTAGCGGGGCGGTCACAGATACGCAGTATTTT. It yields the protein CSVETSGAVTDTQYF.

The chain combines TRBV11-2 with TRBJ2-6, with 9 bases aligning to TRBD1. The CDR3 runs to 17 residues. J gave up 3 bases and V 3 bases, and 6 bases lay outside the gene matches. The V gene's germline CDR1 is SGHAT and CDR2 FQNNGV. The CDR3 sequence is CASSLGTGFGGANVLTF. In nucleotides, the CDR3 is TGTGCCAGCAGCTTGGGGACAGGGTTCGGTGGGGCCAACGTCCTGACTTTC.